What follows is one TCR beta chain and its context. It has no known antigen specificity. No per-base quality is available; no much larger clone lies one base away. The sequencing machine was an Illumina HiSeq 1500. The public reads were quality trimmed at Q25 with fastp and then assembled into clones with MiXCR by TCRdb, keeping productive beta chains. Rows merge per CDR3 protein into single entries with the most common DNA and genes. This sample holds about 270,000 distinct CDR3 sequences; approximately 22% were observed only once. About 20% of the sample goes to the ten largest clones. The label giving this sample's treatment or condition can be read as: in vitro stimulation with specific CMV peptide epitopes to enrich CMV-specific T cells. This sample stems from a study of T cell repertoires in cytomegalovirus infection (dated by TCRdb to 2018 to 2020). The study in broad terms: Alongside well-studied HLA-B-restricted epitopes, the peptide stimulations were aimed at recently identified HLA-C-restricted CMV epitopes, whose presentation resists viral immunomodulation. Donor HLA type was relevant to the analysis, as public TCR beta signatures indicated carriage of CMV infection together with the matching HLA type. Points the paper makes about the study in general: The ex vivo response was dominated by HLA-C-restricted CMV-specific TCR beta clonotypes, which also provided the single most frequent clonotype in two of eight donors. In both this cohort and an independent cohort of 352 donors, the cumulative frequency of public TCR beta family members distinguished carriers of CMV infection plus the relevant HLA type.

The CDR1 and CDR2 encoded by the germline V gene are SGHTA and FQGNSA. Trimming costs V 3 bases and J 0 bases, and their ends lie 14 bases apart. From the cysteine through the phenylalanine, the CDR3 covers 17 amino acids. Just CDR3 DNA is preserved here, 51 bases in frame from base 1. This TCR derives from a human donor in good health (CMV status not recorded). Some clones in this sample may be carry-over from other donors' samples. The input for sequencing was cultured PBMCs, taken from culture after CMV antigen stimulation. Recombination connected TRBV7-2 to TRBJ1-4, and possibly TRBD1, on 6 matching bases. The DNA sequence is TGTGCCAGCAGCTTCCGGCCAAGGGGGGCAACTAATGAAAAACTGTTTTTT. Translated, this gives CASSFRPRGATNEKLFF.